This T cell receptor (beta chain) was captured in a study of CD8+CD57+ T cells in acquired aplastic anemia. The ends were cut back, 3 bases at V and 5 bases at J, with 17 bases in the middle. Germline V lookup: CDR1 LGHNT, CDR2 FRNRAP. The CDR3 covers 15 residues. Whole-study findings and limits: Roughly 27 shared CD8+ CDR3s appeared highly expressed within patients' immunodominant clones.

For sequencing, patients were chosen who had shown expansion of CD8+CD57+ cells by flow cytometry. As a group, the patients uniformly had severe acquired aplastic anemia. Concerning this clonotype: Its specificity is not known.

It was genomic DNA that served as the template for profiling TCR beta VDJ and CDR3. MiXCR was run by TCRdb on the reads, yielding one entry per CDR3 protein. The table records about half a million distinct CDR3 sequences, over 25% of them present only once. V is TRBV12-5 and J is TRBJ2-7; the D gene is possibly TRBD2 (6 bases). This receptor was taken from a human donor with aplastic anemia. Sequences were obtained from sorted CD4+, CD8+, or CD8+CD57+ T cells (not recorded which) from PBMCs. The CDR3 nucleotides are TGTGCTAGTGGTTTTTTCAGGGTCCCGGGGGACGAGCAGTACTTC. It specifies CASGFFRVPGDEQYF.